The rows below give T cell receptor beta chains drawn from one sample of a study of glioma-infiltrating T cells after dendritic cell vaccination. Measured with immunoSEQ multiplex PCR; TCRdb has only the in-frame clones, and not every one. Here the sample spans fewer than 100,000 clones, about nine tenths being singletons. The sequencing here drew on blood, taken before dendritic cell vaccination. The receptors shown here come from a human donor with glioblastoma. CDR3s include the opening cysteine and the closing phenylalanine or tryptophan. Fields, in order: J gene, CDR3 length, V gene, CDR3 protein.

J gene: TRBJ2-3
CDR3 length: 13
V gene: TRBV27
CDR3 protein: CASSPRLADTQYF

J gene: TRBJ2-3
CDR3 length: 15
V gene: TRBV29-1
CDR3 protein: CSVDLLAGDTDTQYF

J gene: TRBJ1-1
CDR3 length: 13
V gene: TRBV9
CDR3 protein: CASSVEGQGKAFF

J gene: TRBJ1-5
CDR3 length: 15
V gene: TRBV7-2
CDR3 protein: CASSLDRAGRQPQHF

J gene: TRBJ1-5
CDR3 length: 15
V gene: TRBV7-8
CDR3 protein: CASSRQGGQNQPQHF

J gene: TRBJ2-7
CDR3 length: 15
V gene: TRBV19
CDR3 protein: CASSQGQGSSYEQYF

J gene: TRBJ2-2
CDR3 length: 14
V gene: TRBV7-9
CDR3 protein: CASSLVGRSGELFF

J gene: TRBJ2-3
CDR3 length: 14
V gene: TRBV30
CDR3 protein: CAWSGGQGSDTQYF

J gene: TRBJ2-1
CDR3 length: 17
V gene: TRBV9
CDR3 protein: CASSVVGGASSYNEQFF

J gene: TRBJ1-1
CDR3 length: 18
V gene: TRBV27
CDR3 protein: CASSLFNWLDRDNTEAFF

J gene: TRBJ1-1
CDR3 length: 16
V gene: TRBV2
CDR3 protein: CASSPLQGPGGTEAFF

J gene: TRBJ2-2
CDR3 length: 16
V gene: TRBV27
CDR3 protein: CASSPWTGGGNGELFF

J gene: TRBJ2-1
CDR3 length: 18
V gene: TRBV5-1
CDR3 protein: CASSLGTGGIPGDNEQFF

J gene: TRBJ2-5
CDR3 length: 14
V gene: TRBV30
CDR3 protein: CATSWDSIGETQYF

J gene: TRBJ1-3
CDR3 length: 15
V gene: TRBV9
CDR3 protein: CASSGGTASGNTIYF

J gene: TRBJ2-2
CDR3 length: 16
V gene: TRBV7-9
CDR3 protein: CASRESANRRAGELFF

J gene: TRBJ2-3
CDR3 length: 15
V gene: TRBV30
CDR3 protein: CAWGDPGQSTDTQYF

J gene: TRBJ2-5
CDR3 length: 13
V gene: TRBV4-1
CDR3 protein: CASSQPGGETQYF

J gene: TRBJ1-1
CDR3 length: 14
V gene: TRBV6-5
CDR3 protein: CASSYGGSNTEAFF

J gene: TRBJ2-5
CDR3 length: 15
V gene: TRBV27
CDR3 protein: CASSWLAGGQETQYF

J gene: TRBJ2-2
CDR3 length: 17
V gene: TRBV29-1
CDR3 protein: CSVTGTSGGFNTGELFF

J gene: TRBJ1-2
CDR3 length: 17
V gene: TRBV5-6
CDR3 protein: CASSLAGRGLSGYGYTF

J gene: TRBJ2-5
CDR3 length: 18
V gene: TRBV11-2
CDR3 protein: CASSLALGLAGIVKTQYF

J gene: TRBJ1-3
CDR3 length: 12
V gene: TRBV2
CDR3 protein: CASTSLGNTIYF

J gene: TRBJ2-1
CDR3 length: 17
V gene: TRBV7-2
CDR3 protein: CASSLETGGASYNEQFF

J gene: TRBJ2-1
CDR3 length: 15
V gene: TRBV4-3
CDR3 protein: CASSQSPSGGDEQFF

J gene: TRBJ2-3
CDR3 length: 13
V gene: TRBV27
CDR3 protein: CASSSGLLDTQYF

J gene: TRBJ2-2
CDR3 length: 15
V gene: TRBV27
CDR3 protein: CASSSWTANTGELFF

J gene: TRBJ2-7
CDR3 length: 12
V gene: TRBV7-8
CDR3 protein: CASSPSSYEQYF

J gene: TRBJ2-7
CDR3 length: 17
V gene: TRBV28
CDR3 protein: CASKKTSGSTRPYEQYF

J gene: TRBJ1-2
CDR3 length: 14
V gene: TRBV19
CDR3 protein: CASSEQKNTYGYTF

J gene: TRBJ2-7
CDR3 length: 16
V gene: TRBV7-9
CDR3 protein: CASSGAPDRVGFEQYF

J gene: TRBJ2-2
CDR3 length: 17
V gene: TRBV9
CDR3 protein: CASSGLAGGVRAGELFF

J gene: TRBJ2-7
CDR3 length: 14
V gene: TRBV11-2
CDR3 protein: CASRTGFSSYEQYF

J gene: TRBJ2-7
CDR3 length: 15
V gene: TRBV7-2
CDR3 protein: CASSLTTSGMYEQYF

J gene: TRBJ1-2
CDR3 length: 15
V gene: TRBV5-1
CDR3 protein: CASSWGGTGRYGYTF

J gene: TRBJ2-3
CDR3 length: 14
V gene: TRBV9
CDR3 protein: CASSVDYPPNTQYF

J gene: TRBJ2-5
CDR3 length: 15
V gene: TRBV7-6
CDR3 protein: CASSLAIRSQETQYF

J gene: TRBJ1-5
CDR3 length: 16
V gene: TRBV27
CDR3 protein: CASSKNRPQGHQPQHF

J gene: TRBJ1-2
CDR3 length: 11
V gene: TRBV20-1
CDR3 protein: CSAPGVYGYTF

J gene: TRBJ2-6
CDR3 length: 13
V gene: TRBV5-6
CDR3 protein: CASSSSSRGVLTF

J gene: TRBJ1-1
CDR3 length: 14
V gene: TRBV30
CDR3 protein: CAWSVGTGNTEAFF

J gene: TRBJ2-3
CDR3 length: 13
V gene: TRBV27
CDR3 protein: CASKRRGPDTQYF

J gene: TRBJ1-1
CDR3 length: 15
V gene: TRBV5-4
CDR3 protein: CASRQRGGLGTEAFF

J gene: TRBJ1-3
CDR3 length: 12
V gene: TRBV10-3
CDR3 protein: CAISEERNTIYF

J gene: TRBJ1-5
CDR3 length: 15
V gene: TRBV2
CDR3 protein: CASSLQGTPNQPQHF

J gene: TRBJ2-3
CDR3 length: 17
V gene: TRBV7-3
CDR3 protein: CASSLRLEKLSTDTQYF

J gene: TRBJ2-3
CDR3 length: 10
V gene: TRBV20-1
CDR3 protein: CSAKLDTQYF

J gene: TRBJ1-1
CDR3 length: 14
V gene: TRBV5-6
CDR3 protein: CASSFLPGPTEAFF

J gene: TRBJ2-7
CDR3 length: 12
V gene: TRBV21-1
CDR3 protein: CASSKTEREQYF

J gene: TRBJ1-1
CDR3 length: 13
V gene: TRBV19
CDR3 protein: CASSIEARAVAFF